In this sample, the clone carrying this T cell receptor beta chain turned up a few times. Trimming took 5 bases from V and 8 from J, leaving 21 bases between them. Germline V gene data show CDR1 as MNHEY and CDR2 as SMNVEV (reference sequence). The CDR3 spans 15 residues. The table came from immunoSEQ multiplex PCR; TCRdb's copy has only in-frame clones and leaves some out. The table records 150,000 to 200,000 clones, about 87% of them present only once. The data originate from a study of blood T cell repertoires in COVID-19. The sequenced sample was peripheral blood. The chain uses TRBV27 and TRBJ1-2; no clear D. This receptor was obtained from a man aged 18 to 30 with active or convalescent COVID-19. CDR3 protein: CASSHHRPPERGYTF. In nucleotides, the CDR3 is TGTGCCAGCAGTCATCACCGCCCACCCGAGAGGGGCTACACCTTC.